The 29 T cell receptor beta chains reported below all come from one sample, sequenced in a study of T cell repertoires in cytomegalovirus infection (dated by TCRdb to between 2018 and 2021). Sequencing relied on an Illumina HiSeq 1500. Starting from the raw public reads, TCRdb applied fastp trimming at Q25, assembled clones with MiXCR and retained in-frame beta chains. Merged by CDR3 protein, the rows form single entries marked with the most common genes and DNA. In all, the sample holds 650,000 to 850,000 distinct CDR3 sequences, and almost 30% of those were seen once. The biggest ten clones account for around 13% of the sample. Per the publication, the treatment or condition label means: in vitro stimulation with specific CMV peptide epitopes to enrich CMV-specific T cells. Their antigens are not known. This sample comprised cultured CD8+ T cells from PBMCs, obtained from culture after CMV antigen stimulation. The source is a human donor in good health (CMV status not recorded). Some clones in this sample may be carry-over from other donors' samples.

This clonotype was recorded a few times. The chain carries TRBV10-3 and TRBJ2-3; 8 nucleotides line up with TRBD1. The CDR3 loop spans 17 amino acids. Germline V gives CDR1 ENHRY, CDR2 SYGVKD. Unmatched junction bases numbered 15, after V lost 5 bases and J lost 5 bases. The CDR3 DNA follows: TGTGCCATCAGTCCCCGAACCAATCGACAGGGGTTAGATACGCAGTATTTT. Translation: CAISPRTNRQGLDTQYF.

CDR3 in amino acids: CASSRNSPLHF. As DNA, the CDR3 is TGTGCCAGCAGCCGAAATTCACCCCTCCACTTT. The chain recombines TRBV7-9 with TRBJ1-6, with D hard to call. Trimming cost V 5 bases and J 7 bases, with 3 bases left between them. The CDR3 consists of 11 residues. Germline CDR1 is SEHNR and CDR2 is FQNEAQ (reference sequence).

This sequence joins TRBV27 and TRBJ1-2, with 7 bases lining up with TRBD1. The germline V gene has CDR1 MNHEY and CDR2 SMNVEV (reference sequence). With 7 bases clipped from V and 7 bases from J, the junction kept 12 bases outside the gene matches. The CDR3 extends over 14 amino acids. This CDR3 is CASKPGTESAGYTF. The CDR3 DNA follows: TGTGCCAGCAAACCCGGGACAGAATCGGCTGGCTACACCTTC.

This clonotype appeared once. The chain couples TRBV20-1 to TRBJ2-7, with TRBD1 as a possible D gene (6 bases). The germline gives CDR1 DFQATT, CDR2 SNEGSKA (reference sequence). The CDR3 loop spans 18 amino acids. Trimming shortened V by 3 bases and J by 0 bases, and 24 bases separated the two germline ends. Written as DNA, the CDR3 is TGCAGTGCTAGTCATTATAGAGGGGGAGCCAAGAGCTCCTACGAGCAGTACTTC. Translation: CSASHYRGGAKSSYEQYF.

This clonotype was seen only a few times. The gene calls are TRBV20-1 and TRBJ1-1; the D gene is possibly TRBD1 (5 bases). Germline-derived CDR1 and CDR2 are DFQATT and SNEGSKA (reference sequence). Deletions cut 6 bases from V and 1 base from J, with 15 bases between. This CDR3 has 14 amino acids. This CDR3 is CSARQLGRNTEAFF. The CDR3 nucleotides are TGCAGTGCACGACAGCTAGGGCGGAACACTGAAGCTTTCTTT.

This clonotype was counted between two and nine times. The chain recombines TRBV20-1 with TRBJ2-6; the D gene is possibly TRBD1 (5 bases). Germline CDR1 DFQATT, CDR2 SNEGSKA (reference sequence). V dropped 0 bases and J dropped 4 bases, with 28 bases sitting between them. This CDR3 spans 21 amino acids. CDR3 bases: TGCAGTGCTAGAGATCCGTATCCCTCTAAAGGGGCGGATCCAGGGGCCAACGTCCTGACTTTC. Residues: CSARDPYPSKGADPGANVLTF.

The rearrangement uses TRBV27 and TRBJ2-7; 8 bases agree with TRBD1. The junction had 6 bases not matched to a gene; V was cut back by 4 bases and J by 1 base. The CDR3 is 15 amino acids. CDR1 and CDR2 (germline): MNHEY, SMNVEV (reference sequence). The chain's CDR3 is CASSSLRQGSYEQYF. CDR3 bases: TGTGCCAGCAGTTCTCTTAGACAGGGGTCCTACGAGCAGTACTTC.

The table lists this clonotype with many counts. The chain is built from TRBV6-2 or TRBV6-3 and TRBJ2-1; perhaps TRBD1 as D (5 bases). CDR3 size: 13 residues. V was pared by 7 bases and J by 6 bases, with 13 bases between. Germline V gene sequence: CDR1 MNHEY, CDR2 SVGEGT. CDR3 DNA sequence: TGTGCCAGCACCACTTTAACAGGCAATGAGCAGTTCTTC. It codes for CASTTLTGNEQFF.

This clonotype was observed a handful of times. V and J are TRBV12-5 and TRBJ1-1; D ambiguous. V lost 3 bases and J 5 bases, leaving 7 bases between the germline ends. The CDR3 has 12 residues. Germline loops: CDR1 LGHNT, CDR2 FRNRAP. CDR3 sequence reads: CASGFMGTEAFF. CDR3 DNA: TGTGCTAGTGGTTTTATGGGGACTGAAGCTTTCTTT.

The chain links TRBV20-1 to TRBJ1-6, with D hard to call. Germline V gene sequence: CDR1 DFQATT, CDR2 SNEGSKA (reference sequence). V shed 0 bases and J shed 3 bases, with 24 bases lying between them. This CDR3 has 20 amino acids. Written as DNA, the CDR3 is TGCAGTGCTAGAGATAGGCGGGCAGAGGGTGAGGCCGGCTATAATTCACCCCTCCACTTT. Protein: CSARDRRAEGEAGYNSPLHF.

CDR3 amino acids: CASSAGQGYTEAFF. The CDR3 coding sequence is TGCGCCAGCAGCGCCGGACAGGGGTACACTGAAGCTTTCTTT. This sequence joins TRBV5-1 and TRBJ1-1; TRBD1 matches at 9 bases. The CDR3 is 14 residues long. V trimming: 4 bases; J trimming: 3 bases; junction bases outside the gene matches: 4. Germline V gene sequence: CDR1 SGHRS, CDR2 YFSETQ. The entire variable domain, with the rest obtained from reference TRBV5-1 and TRBJ1-1, is as follows: KAGVTQTPRYLIKTRGQQVTLSCSPISGHRSVSWYQQTPGQGLQFLFEYFSETQRNKGNFPGRFSGRQFSNSRSEMNVSTLELGDSALYLCASSAGQGYTEAFFGQGTRLTVV.

The table lists this clonotype with many counts. The chain has TRBV7-8 and TRBJ2-3; 8 positions match TRBD1. The CDR3 is made up of 14 amino acids. From germline, CDR1 is SGHVS and CDR2 FQNEAQ. V was pared by 4 bases and J by 11 bases, with 11 bases of the junction left unmatched. CDR3 sequence: CASSSTPGQGVQYF. CDR3 coding DNA: TGTGCCAGCAGCTCCACCCCCGGACAGGGTGTGCAGTATTTT.

This clonotype appeared a few times. The chain is built from TRBV5-4 and TRBJ1-1, with D perhaps matching TRBD1 (6 bases). V lost 3 bases to trimming and J lost 12 bases, with 15 bases between them. The germline gives CDR1 SGHNT, CDR2 YYREEE (reference sequence). This CDR3 is built from 12 residues. The CDR3 reads CASSYGQLATFF. CDR3 nucleotide sequence: TGTGCCAGCAGCTACGGACAGCTAGCAACTTTCTTT.

This clonotype was found a few times. V is TRBV6-1 and J is TRBJ2-6; possibly TRBD2 for D (5 bases). Germline CDR1 MNHNS, CDR2 SASEGT. V shed 8 bases and J shed 2 bases, with 22 bases lying between them. The CDR3 sequence is 18 residues long. This CDR3 reads CASSPTAGWTPGANVLTF. CDR3 coding DNA: TGTGCCAGCTCTCCGACGGCAGGTTGGACTCCTGGGGCCAACGTCCTGACTTTC.

This clonotype has a single count. This chain uses TRBV11-2 with TRBJ2-7, with 11 bases that match TRBD1. The CDR3 has 17 residues. Trimming cost V 2 bases and J 1 base; bases outside gene matches: 7. Germline V CDR1 and CDR2: SGHAT, FQNNGV. The CDR3 reads CASSLWDRGTFSYEQYV. The CDR3, as DNA: TGTGCCAGCAGCTTATGGGACAGGGGGACCTTTTCCTACGAGCAGTACGTC.

The chain carries TRBV6-6 and TRBJ2-3; TRBD2 aligns across 7 bases. Germline V gene lookup returns CDR1 MNHNY and CDR2 SVGAGI (reference sequence). V trimming: 11 bases; J trimming: 1 base; junction bases outside the gene matches: 9. The CDR3 covers 14 residues. CDR3 amino acids: CAHKSAGGTDTQYF. The CDR3 nucleotides are TGTGCCCACAAGTCGGCGGGGGGCACAGATACGCAGTATTTT.

This clonotype was seen a handful of times. This sequence joins TRBV4-3 and TRBJ2-1; the D gene is possibly TRBD2 (6 bases). The germline V and J ends were trimmed by 0 bases and 6 bases, with 9 bases remaining between them. From germline, CDR1 is LGHNA and CDR2 YSLEER. The CDR3 consists of 14 residues. The CDR3 spells CASSQEGGGNEQFF. CDR3 nucleotide sequence: TGCGCCAGCAGCCAAGAGGGGGGAGGCAATGAGCAGTTCTTC.

This chain connects TRBV19 to TRBJ1-5; maybe TRBD1 (5 bases). The CDR3 runs to 13 residues. Trimming cost V 9 bases and J 4 bases, with 13 bases left between them. CDR1 is LNHDA, CDR2 SQIVND, per germline (reference sequence). This chain's CDR3 is CASLGRGNQPQHF. CDR3 bases: TGTGCCAGCCTAGGGCGGGGGAATCAGCCCCAGCATTTT.

The rearrangement joins TRBV2 to TRBJ2-7; 10 nucleotides agree with TRBD2. From germline, CDR1 is SNHLY and CDR2 FYNNEI. The CDR3 runs to 15 residues. The J segment lost 3 bases and the V segment lost 4 bases, leaving 6 bases of the junction unmatched. Written as DNA, the CDR3 is TGTGCCAGCAGTGGTAGCGGGGGGCCATACTACGAGCAGTACGTC. Translation gives CASSGSGGPYYEQYV.

DNA for the CDR3: TGCAGCGTTGAAAGGGGGCTCACAGATACGCAGTATTTT. Amino acid sequence: CSVERGLTDTQYF. The rearrangement joins TRBV29-1 to TRBJ2-3; TRBD1 aligns across 7 bases. Germline CDR1 reads SQVTM; CDR2 reads ANQGSEA. V was clipped by 2 bases and J by 2 bases; unmatched bases: 1. CDR3 length equals 13 residues.

This clonotype appeared a few times. The genes are TRBV6-6 and TRBJ2-1; weak D call: TRBD2 (5 bases). The CDR3 length is 12 residues. The V end was cut by 5 bases, the J end by 8 bases, with 10 bases between. Germline CDR1 is MNHNY and CDR2 is SVGAGI (reference sequence). As DNA, the CDR3 is TGTGCCAGCAGTCACCGGACTGATGAGCAGTTCTTC. Its translation: CASSHRTDEQFF.

This clonotype appeared many times. Here the CDR3 reads CASSQGSSYEQYV. CDR3 coding DNA: TGTGCCAGCAGCCAGGGGTCCTCCTACGAGCAGTACGTC. This sequence joins TRBV7-8 and TRBJ2-7, with a weak D call TRBD1 (6 bases). CDR1 is SGHVS and CDR2 is FQNEAQ in the germline V gene. V lost 5 bases and J lost 0, with 8 bases in between. CDR3 length equals 13 residues.

The CDR3 region has the DNA TGTGCCAGCAGTATGACAGGGTTGGGTCAGCCCCAGCATTTT. This sequence encodes CASSMTGLGQPQHF. The chain is built from TRBV6-2 or TRBV6-3 and TRBJ1-5, with 7 bases that match TRBD1. Trimming cost V 5 bases and J 6 bases; bases outside gene matches: 7. Germline V lookup: CDR1 MNHEY, CDR2 SVGEGT. The CDR3 spans 14 residues.

In regard to this clonotype: A read error is possible here, since a much larger clone lies one base away. The chain recombines TRBV12-3 or TRBV12-4 with TRBJ2-7; 9 bases agree with TRBD2. Trimming at V came to 3 bases and at J to 9 bases, leaving 12 bases not matched to a gene. This CDR3 comprises 15 residues. The CDR3 DNA reads TGTGCCAGCAGTTTGCTTGGCGGGGGGGCCGATCGGCAGTACTTC. Protein product: CASSLLGGGADRQYF.

This rearrangement joins TRBV7-4 to TRBJ2-7; D is unclear. V lost 1 base and J 2 bases, leaving 9 bases between the germline ends. Germline CDR1 and CDR2: SGHVT and SQSDAQ. This CDR3 spans 14 amino acids. The CDR3 here is CASSLGVLPYEQYF. DNA for the CDR3: TGTGCCAGCAGCTTAGGCGTCCTCCCCTACGAGCAGTACTTC.

This clonotype came up once. This chain uses TRBV2 with TRBJ2-2; D is ambiguous. V lost 6 bases and J 4 bases, leaving 9 bases between the germline ends. The CDR3 sequence is 13 residues long. Germline lookup yields CDR1 SNHLY and CDR2 FYNNEI. The CDR3 is CASSTRSTGELFF. The CDR3 nucleotides are TGTGCCAGCAGCACACGCAGCACCGGGGAGCTGTTTTTT.

In its sample, this clonotype was seen many times. In DNA form, the CDR3 reads TGTGCCAGCAGTTCCACTTGGGGGGGTACAGATACGCAGTATTTT. Protein product: CASSSTWGGTDTQYF. The rearrangement joins TRBV27 to TRBJ2-3; 7 bases fit TRBD2. The CDR3 length is 15 residues. V lost 4 bases to trimming and J lost 3 bases; unmatched junction nucleotides: 7. Germline CDR1 MNHEY, CDR2 SMNVEV (reference sequence).

The sample holds many counts of this clonotype. The V gene is TRBV7-6, the J gene TRBJ2-5; D unclear. In germline, CDR1 is SGHVS, CDR2 FNYEAQ. Trimming shortened V by 5 bases and J by 2 bases, and 12 bases separated the two germline ends. CDR3 length: 14 amino acids. As DNA, the CDR3 is TGTGCCAGCAGCCCAGGTGTGCTTCAAGAGACCCAGTACTTC. Translated: CASSPGVLQETQYF.

This clonotype was seen more than once but under ten times. This sequence joins TRBV24-1 and TRBJ2-1; 8 nucleotides line up with TRBD1. From germline, CDR1 is KGHDR and CDR2 SFDVKD. V lost 2 bases and J lost 2; bases outside the gene matches: 10. CDR3 length equals 18 residues. The DNA of the CDR3 is TGTGCCACCAGTGATTATGACAGGGGCCGATCGCCCTACAATGAGCAGTTCTTC. Its protein product is CATSDYDRGRSPYNEQFF.